The following is a T cell receptor beta chain sequence with its context. The antigen remains unidentified. The sample originates from a study of T cell responses to AZD1222 COVID-19 vaccine. Study-level results: Reports indicate that nearly half of spike-specific TCRs are directed at unmutated variant regions. It was only after the peak T cell response that any repertoires were sampled.

CDR3 length: 14 amino acids. Trimming took off 0 bases at V and 3 bases at J, with 9 bases between the two ends. Per germline, CDR1 MNHEY and CDR2 SMNVEV (reference sequence). Here immunoSEQ multiplex PCR was the method, and the copy in TCRdb shows in-frame clones only, minus some. The data show 110,000 to 150,000 clones, 93% seen once. This TCR came from an adult in good health. This chain links TRBV27 with TRBJ2-7; the D gene is possibly TRBD1 (6 bases). This material consisted of peripheral blood, taken on day 0 of AZD1222 vaccination. The CDR3 spells CASSLSRDIYEQYF. The CDR3 bases are TGTGCCAGCAGTTTATCCCGGGACATCTACGAGCAGTACTTC.